Listed below are T cell receptor beta chains from one sample, sequenced in a study of OX40 agonist ivuxolimab in advanced cancers. Produced via immunoSEQ multiplex PCR; TCRdb's table is partial and in-frame only. The sample has 50,000 to 65,000 clones; 80% to 95% are singletons. The starting material was CD4+ or CD8+ T cells sorted from blood, obtained in a trial of the OX40 agonist ivuxolimab. These receptors originate from an adult with an advanced solid tumor such as melanoma, head and neck, liver or kidney cancer. CDR3s include the opening cysteine and the closing phenylalanine or tryptophan. A D gene is named only where the DNA matches it firmly. Only some rows state a clone size, as once, few, many or a class for expanded clones.

clone size,J gene,D gene,V gene,CDR3 DNA,CDR3 protein
.,TRBJ2-7,.,TRBV28,TGTGCCAGCAGTCCTCGTCCCTCCTCCTACGAGCAGTACTTC,CASSPRPSSYEQYF
.,TRBJ2-1,.,TRBV7-9,TGTGCCAGTCTTGACCCCTACAATGAGCAGTTCTTC,CASLDPYNEQFF
few,TRBJ2-3,TRBD2,TRBV9,TGTGCCAGCAGCGTAGAAGGGACTAGCGTAACAGATACGCAGTATTTT,CASSVEGTSVTDTQYF
once,TRBJ2-3,.,TRBV20-1,TGCAGTGCCCTAGCAGATACGCAGTATTTT,CSALADTQYF
.,TRBJ2-7,.,TRBV21-1,TGTGCCAGCAAACGAAGATTCCGATTCTACGAGCAGTACTTC,CASKRRFRFYEQYF
.,TRBJ2-3,.,TRBV25-1,TGTGCCAGCAGTGAACTTTGGGGATCTAGCACAGATACGCAGTATTTT,CASSELWGSSTDTQYF
.,TRBJ2-7,TRBD2,TRBV4-1,TGCGCCAGCAGCCATGTACTAGCGGGAGACGAGCAGTACTTC,CASSHVLAGDEQYF
.,TRBJ2-7,.,TRBV30,TGTGCCTGGAGAGTGGCAAGCCCCGGCTACGAGCAGTACTTC,CAWRVASPGYEQYF
.,TRBJ1-1,TRBD1,TRBV6-7,TGTGCCAGCAAAAACGGGACAGGGAGGCGGGAAAACACTGAAGCTTTCTTT,CASKNGTGRRENTEAFF
.,TRBJ2-5,TRBD2,TRBV4-3,TGCGCCAGCAGCCAAGATCTTTGGGGACTAGCGGGAGTCCAAGAGACCCAGTACTTC,CASSQDLWGLAGVQETQYF
once,TRBJ1-1,.,TRBV12-5,TGTGCTAGTGGTTTGGTGGGAGAAGGGGTCGGAGCTTTCTTT,CASGLVGEGVGAFF
.,TRBJ2-7,.,TRBV19,TGTGCCAGTAGTACTTCCATTACCTACGAGCAGTACTTC,CASSTSITYEQYF
.,TRBJ2-1,TRBD2,TRBV7-9,TGTGCCAGCAGCTCCCGGGACGGCGGGAGAGGGCGGGAGCAGTTCTTC,CASSSRDGGRGREQFF
.,TRBJ2-7,.,TRBV5-4,TGTGCCAGCAGCTGGGGGGACTCCTACGAGCAGTACTTC,CASSWGDSYEQYF
.,TRBJ1-5,.,TRBV30,TGTGCCTGGACCGTTCCGGGGCATGGCAATCAGCCCCAGCATTTT,CAWTVPGHGNQPQHF
.,TRBJ2-1,.,TRBV11-2,TGTGCCAGCAGCTTAGACAGTTACAATGAGCAGTTCTTC,CASSLDSYNEQFF
.,TRBJ2-3,.,TRBV5-4,TGTGCCAGCAGCTCGACAGACAGAGGGCCAGATACGCAGTATTTT,CASSSTDRGPDTQYF
.,TRBJ2-7,TRBD2,TRBV28,TGTGCCAGTCGACTAGCGGAGCTCTACGAGCAGTACTTC,CASRLAELYEQYF
.,TRBJ2-5,TRBD2,TRBV7-2,TGTGCCAGCAATTTAAGGATGGGAGGGATAGAGACCCAGTACTTC,CASNLRMGGIETQYF
.,TRBJ2-7,.,TRBV11-3,TGTGCCAGCAGCTTCACTCGATACGAGCAGTACTTC,CASSFTRYEQYF
once,TRBJ2-1,.,TRBV19,TGTGCCAGTAGTATAGTAAGTTCCTACAATGAGCAGTTCTTC,CASSIVSSYNEQFF
once,TRBJ2-1,.,TRBV2,TGTGCCAGCAGCCCAACAGGCTACAGCTCCTACAATGAGCAGTTCTTC,CASSPTGYSSYNEQFF
once,TRBJ2-7,TRBD1,TRBV4-1,TGCGCCAGCAGCCGGGGACAGGGGAGCTCCTACGAGCAGTACTTC,CASSRGQGSSYEQYF
.,TRBJ2-1,.,TRBV28,TGTGCCAGCAGTATTCCCCCCGCGGCTAATGAGCAGTTCTTC,CASSIPPAANEQFF
.,TRBJ2-7,TRBD1,TRBV11-2,TGTGCCAGCAGCAGCCGGGACAGGGGGCTCCTAAGCTCCTACGAGCAGTACTTC,CASSSRDRGLLSSYEQYF
.,TRBJ2-2,.,TRBV2,TGTGCCAGCAGTGAGGCGCGGAACACCGGGGAGCTGTTTTTT,CASSEARNTGELFF
.,TRBJ2-5,TRBD1,TRBV7-9,TGTGCCAGCAGCTTAGGGACAGGGGGCGCCTTAGAGACCCAGTACTTC,CASSLGTGGALETQYF
.,TRBJ2-7,.,TRBV18,TGTGCCAGCCCACCCGGCAGGAAGCCCTACGAGCAGTACTTC,CASPPGRKPYEQYF
.,TRBJ2-5,.,TRBV29-1,TGCAGCGTTGACGGACTGAGACTAGAAGGGGAAGAGACCCAGTACTTC,CSVDGLRLEGEETQYF
.,TRBJ2-1,TRBD2,TRBV19,TGTGCCAGTAGTATCTTGCCTAGCGGGAGCTCCTACAATGAGCAGTTCTTC,CASSILPSGSSYNEQFF
.,TRBJ2-1,.,TRBV19,TGTGCCAGTAGTATAGGACCCCCGGGGAATGAGCAGTTCTTC,CASSIGPPGNEQFF
once,TRBJ2-7,TRBD1,TRBV5-1,TGCGCCAGCAGCTTAGGACAGGGATCCTACGAGCAGTACTTC,CASSLGQGSYEQYF
.,TRBJ1-2,.,TRBV9,TGTGCCAGCAGCGTAGGGGGGAGCGGCTACACCTTC,CASSVGGSGYTF
.,TRBJ2-5,TRBD1,TRBV30,TGTGCCTCCCAGTCCACAGGGGGCTTCGAGACCCAGTACTTC,CASQSTGGFETQYF
.,TRBJ2-3,.,TRBV6-5,TGTGCCAGCACCGATGGTAGCACAGATACGCAGTATTTT,CASTDGSTDTQYF
.,TRBJ2-3,TRBD1,TRBV18,TGTGCCAGCTCAAGCGCCGGGACAGAAAGGGGGGATACGCAGTATTTT,CASSSAGTERGDTQYF
once,TRBJ2-7,TRBD2,TRBV9,TGTGCCAGCAGCGTAGGCCCTAGCGGGCTCTACGAGCAGTACTTC,CASSVGPSGLYEQYF
.,TRBJ2-2,TRBD1,TRBV7-3,TGTGCCAGCAGGGAGACCGGGACAGGGACCGGGGAGCTGTTTTTT,CASRETGTGTGELFF
once,TRBJ2-1,.,TRBV28,TGTGCCACTACGACAGCCTACAATGAGCAGTTCTTC,CATTTAYNEQFF
.,TRBJ2-7,.,TRBV6-5,TGTGCCAGCAGTTCCTCCGGGACTGCTTACGAGCAGTACTTC,CASSSSGTAYEQYF
.,TRBJ1-5,.,TRBV9,TGTGCCAGCAGCCCGGGACAAAATAGCAATCAGCCCCAGCATTTT,CASSPGQNSNQPQHF